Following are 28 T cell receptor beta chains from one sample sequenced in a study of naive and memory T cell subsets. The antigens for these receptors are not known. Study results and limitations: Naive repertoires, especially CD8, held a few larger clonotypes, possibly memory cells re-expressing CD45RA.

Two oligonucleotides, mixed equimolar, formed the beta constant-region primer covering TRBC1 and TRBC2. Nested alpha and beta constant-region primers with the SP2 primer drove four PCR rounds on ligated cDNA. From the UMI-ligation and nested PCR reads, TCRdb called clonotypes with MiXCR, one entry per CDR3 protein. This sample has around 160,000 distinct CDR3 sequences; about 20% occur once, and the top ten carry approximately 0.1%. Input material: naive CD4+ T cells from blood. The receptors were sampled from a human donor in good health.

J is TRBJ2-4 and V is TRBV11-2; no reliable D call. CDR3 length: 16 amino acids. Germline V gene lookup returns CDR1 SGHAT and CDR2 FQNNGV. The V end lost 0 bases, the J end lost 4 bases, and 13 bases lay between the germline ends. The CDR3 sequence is CASSLDEWQIKNIQYF. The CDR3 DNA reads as TGTGCCAGCAGCTTAGATGAATGGCAGATAAAAAACATTCAGTACTTC.

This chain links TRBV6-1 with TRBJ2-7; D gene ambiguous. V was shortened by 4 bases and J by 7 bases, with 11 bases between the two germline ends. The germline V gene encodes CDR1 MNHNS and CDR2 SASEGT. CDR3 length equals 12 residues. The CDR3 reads CASSGWKEEQYF. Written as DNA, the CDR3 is TGTGCCAGCAGTGGTTGGAAGGAAGAGCAGTACTTC.

This CDR3 reads CASNAGQNQPQHF. The DNA for the CDR3 is TGTGCCAGCAACGCGGGGCAGAACCAGCCCCAGCATTTT. The V and J genes are TRBV6-2 or TRBV6-3 and TRBJ1-5; TRBD1 might be the D (5 bases). Germline CDR1 reads MNHEY; CDR2 reads SVGEGT. This CDR3 is built from 13 residues. V lost 7 bases, J lost 7 bases, and 14 bases lay in between.

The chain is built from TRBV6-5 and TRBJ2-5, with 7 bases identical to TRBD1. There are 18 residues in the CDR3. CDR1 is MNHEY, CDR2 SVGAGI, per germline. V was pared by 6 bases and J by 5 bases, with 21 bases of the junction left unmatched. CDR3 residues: CASRRVGLDRLLGETQYF. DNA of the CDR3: TGTGCCAGCAGAAGGGTAGGGTTGGACAGGTTATTGGGGGAGACCCAGTACTTC.

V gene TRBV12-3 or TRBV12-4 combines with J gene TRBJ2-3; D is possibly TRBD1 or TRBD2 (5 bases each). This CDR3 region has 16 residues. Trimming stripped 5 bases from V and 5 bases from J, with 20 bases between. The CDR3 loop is CASSPGRVGEQDTQYF. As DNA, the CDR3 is TGTGCCAGCAGTCCGGGGCGGGTAGGGGAACAAGATACGCAGTATTTT.

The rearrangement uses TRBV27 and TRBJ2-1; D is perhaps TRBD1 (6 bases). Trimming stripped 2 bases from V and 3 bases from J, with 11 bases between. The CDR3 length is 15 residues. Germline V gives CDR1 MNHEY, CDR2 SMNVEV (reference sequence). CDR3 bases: TGTGCCAGCAGTTTAAGGGGGACGGGCTACAATGAGCAGTTCTTC. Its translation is CASSLRGTGYNEQFF.

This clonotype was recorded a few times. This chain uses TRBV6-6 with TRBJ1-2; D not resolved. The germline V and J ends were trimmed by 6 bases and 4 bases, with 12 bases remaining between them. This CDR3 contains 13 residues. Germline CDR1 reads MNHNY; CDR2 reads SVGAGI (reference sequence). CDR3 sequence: CASSLTDLYGYTF. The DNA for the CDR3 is TGTGCCAGCAGCTTGACTGACCTCTATGGCTACACCTTC.

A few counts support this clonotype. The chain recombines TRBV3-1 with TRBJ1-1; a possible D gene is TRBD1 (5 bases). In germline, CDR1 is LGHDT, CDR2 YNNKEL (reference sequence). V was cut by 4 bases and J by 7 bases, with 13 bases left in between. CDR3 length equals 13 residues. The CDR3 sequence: CASSRDSLHEAFF. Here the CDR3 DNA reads TGTGCCAGCAGCCGTGACAGTCTCCATGAAGCTTTCTTT.

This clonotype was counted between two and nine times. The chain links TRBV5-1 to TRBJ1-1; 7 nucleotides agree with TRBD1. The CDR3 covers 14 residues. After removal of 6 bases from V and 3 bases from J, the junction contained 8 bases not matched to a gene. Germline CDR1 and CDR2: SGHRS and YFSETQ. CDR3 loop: CASTGDSTYTEAFF. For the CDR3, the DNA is TGCGCCAGCACCGGGGACAGTACGTACACTGAAGCTTTCTTT.

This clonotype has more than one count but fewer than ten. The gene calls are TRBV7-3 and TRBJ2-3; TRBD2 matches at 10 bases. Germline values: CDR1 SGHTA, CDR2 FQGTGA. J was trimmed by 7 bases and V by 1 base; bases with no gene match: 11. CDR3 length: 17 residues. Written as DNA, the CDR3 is TGTGCCAGCAGCTTAAGTTCCGGAGCGGGAGGGAAAAATACGCAGTATTTT. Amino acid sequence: CASSLSSGAGGKNTQYF.

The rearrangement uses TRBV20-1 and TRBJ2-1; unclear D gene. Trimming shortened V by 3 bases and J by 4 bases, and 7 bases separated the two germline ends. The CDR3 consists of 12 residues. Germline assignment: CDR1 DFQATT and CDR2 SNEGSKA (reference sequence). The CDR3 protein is CSARWQYNEQFF. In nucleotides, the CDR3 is TGCAGTGCTAGGTGGCAATACAATGAGCAGTTCTTC.

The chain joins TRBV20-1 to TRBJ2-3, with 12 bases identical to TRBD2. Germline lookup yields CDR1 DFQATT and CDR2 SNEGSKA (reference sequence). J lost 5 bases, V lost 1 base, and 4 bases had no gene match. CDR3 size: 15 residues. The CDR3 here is CSARGLAGAEDTQYF. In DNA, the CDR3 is TGCAGTGCTAGAGGACTAGCGGGAGCCGAAGATACGCAGTATTTT.

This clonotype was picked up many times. DNA for the CDR3: TGTGCCAGCAGCTTTCCGCGGGGTACGCAGTATTTT. The encoded protein is CASSFPRGTQYF. The V call is TRBV7-2, the J call TRBJ2-3, with D possibly matching TRBD2 (6 bases). V shed 3 bases and J shed 8 bases, with 9 bases lying between them. The CDR3 runs to 12 residues. CDR1 SGHTA and CDR2 FQGNSA come from the germline V gene.

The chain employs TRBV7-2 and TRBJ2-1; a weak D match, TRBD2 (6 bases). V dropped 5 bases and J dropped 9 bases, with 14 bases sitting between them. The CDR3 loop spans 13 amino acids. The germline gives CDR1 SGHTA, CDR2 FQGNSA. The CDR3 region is CASSTPTSPEQFF. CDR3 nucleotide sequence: TGTGCCAGCAGCACCCCCACTAGCCCTGAGCAGTTCTTC.

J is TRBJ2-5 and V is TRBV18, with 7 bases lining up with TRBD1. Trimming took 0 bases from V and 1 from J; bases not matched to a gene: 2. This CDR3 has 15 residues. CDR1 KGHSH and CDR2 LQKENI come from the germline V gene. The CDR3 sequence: CASSPPGGSQETQYF. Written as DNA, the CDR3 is TGTGCCAGCTCACCACCAGGGGGCTCCCAAGAGACCCAGTACTTC.

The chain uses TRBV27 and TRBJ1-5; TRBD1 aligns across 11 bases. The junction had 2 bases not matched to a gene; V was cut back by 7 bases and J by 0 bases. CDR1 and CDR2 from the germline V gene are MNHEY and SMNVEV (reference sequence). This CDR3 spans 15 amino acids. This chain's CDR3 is CASTGTGGSNQPQHF. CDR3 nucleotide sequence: TGTGCCAGCACCGGGACAGGGGGTAGCAATCAGCCCCAGCATTTT.

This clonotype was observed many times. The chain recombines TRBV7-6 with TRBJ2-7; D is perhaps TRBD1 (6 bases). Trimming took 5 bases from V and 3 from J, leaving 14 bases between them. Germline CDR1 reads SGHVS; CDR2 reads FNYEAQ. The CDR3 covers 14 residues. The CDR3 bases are TGTGCCAGCAGCCAGGGGACGGAAAACTACGAGCAGTACTTC. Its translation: CASSQGTENYEQYF.

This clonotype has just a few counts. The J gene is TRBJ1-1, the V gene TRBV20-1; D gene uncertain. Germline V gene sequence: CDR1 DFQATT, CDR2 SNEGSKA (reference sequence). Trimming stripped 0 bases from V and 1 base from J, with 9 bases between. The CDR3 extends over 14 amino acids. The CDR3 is CSARDRTANTEAFF. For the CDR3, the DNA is TGCAGTGCTAGAGATAGGACGGCGAACACTGAAGCTTTCTTT.

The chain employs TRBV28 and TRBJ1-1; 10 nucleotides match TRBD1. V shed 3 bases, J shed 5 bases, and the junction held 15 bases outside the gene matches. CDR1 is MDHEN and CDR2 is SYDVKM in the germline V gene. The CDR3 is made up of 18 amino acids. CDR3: CASSFAPRVRDRGTEAFF. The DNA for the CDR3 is TGTGCCAGCAGTTTTGCCCCCCGAGTCCGGGACAGGGGTACTGAAGCTTTCTTT.

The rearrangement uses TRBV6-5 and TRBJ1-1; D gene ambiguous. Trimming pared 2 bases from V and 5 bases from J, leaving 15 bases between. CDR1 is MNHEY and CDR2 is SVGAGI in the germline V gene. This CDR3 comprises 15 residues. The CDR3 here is CASSYGTVSNTEAFF. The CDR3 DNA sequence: TGTGCCAGCAGTTACGGTACAGTTTCGAATACTGAAGCTTTCTTT.

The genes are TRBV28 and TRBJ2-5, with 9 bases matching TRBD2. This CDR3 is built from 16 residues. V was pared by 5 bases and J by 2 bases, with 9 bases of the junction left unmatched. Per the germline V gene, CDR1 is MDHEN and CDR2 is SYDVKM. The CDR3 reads CASSTLAGDGQETQYF. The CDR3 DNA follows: TGTGCCAGCAGTACCTTAGCGGGGGACGGACAAGAGACCCAGTACTTC.

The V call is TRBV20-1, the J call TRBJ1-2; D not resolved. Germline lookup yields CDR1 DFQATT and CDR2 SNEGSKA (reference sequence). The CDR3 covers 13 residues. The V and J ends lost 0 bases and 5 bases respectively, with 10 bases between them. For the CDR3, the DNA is TGCAGTGCTAGAGACAGGAATACATATGGCTACACCTTC. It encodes CSARDRNTYGYTF.

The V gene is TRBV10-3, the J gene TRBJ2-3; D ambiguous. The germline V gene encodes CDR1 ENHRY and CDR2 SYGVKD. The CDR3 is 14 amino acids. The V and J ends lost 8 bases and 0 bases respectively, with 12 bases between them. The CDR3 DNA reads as TGTGCCATCTCATGGACGGCTAGCACAGATACGCAGTATTTT. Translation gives CAISWTASTDTQYF.

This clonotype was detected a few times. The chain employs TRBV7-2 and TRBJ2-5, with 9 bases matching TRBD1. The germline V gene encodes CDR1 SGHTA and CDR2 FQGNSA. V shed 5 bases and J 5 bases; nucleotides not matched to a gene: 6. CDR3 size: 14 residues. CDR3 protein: CASSPGQGGETQYF. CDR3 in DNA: TGTGCCAGCAGCCCGGGACAGGGAGGCGAGACCCAGTACTTC.

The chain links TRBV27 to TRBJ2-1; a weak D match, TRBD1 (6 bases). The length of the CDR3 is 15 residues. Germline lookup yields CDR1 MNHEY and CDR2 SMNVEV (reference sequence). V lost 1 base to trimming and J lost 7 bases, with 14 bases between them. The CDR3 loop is CASSLLRRGANEQFF. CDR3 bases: TGTGCCAGCAGTTTATTACGCAGGGGAGCAAATGAGCAGTTCTTC.

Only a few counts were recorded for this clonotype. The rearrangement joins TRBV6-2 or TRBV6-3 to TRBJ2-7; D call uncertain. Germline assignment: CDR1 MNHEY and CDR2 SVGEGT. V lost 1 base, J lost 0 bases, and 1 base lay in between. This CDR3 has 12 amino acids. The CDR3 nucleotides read TGTGCCAGCAGTTACTACTCCTACGAGCAGTACTTC. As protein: CASSYYSYEQYF.

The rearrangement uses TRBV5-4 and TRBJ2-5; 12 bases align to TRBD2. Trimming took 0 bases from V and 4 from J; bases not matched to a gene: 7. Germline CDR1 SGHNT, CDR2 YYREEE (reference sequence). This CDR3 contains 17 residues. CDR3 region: CASSLVRLAGVLETQYF. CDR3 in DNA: TGTGCCAGCAGCTTGGTCCGACTAGCGGGAGTCCTAGAGACCCAGTACTTC.

CDR3 sequence reads: CAWSGGGASTDTQYF. DNA of the CDR3: TGTGCCTGGAGTGGTGGCGGTGCTAGCACAGATACGCAGTATTTT. This rearrangement joins TRBV30 to TRBJ2-3, with D unresolved. This CDR3 region has 15 residues. Trimming pared 1 base from V and 0 bases from J, leaving 11 bases between. Germline V gene sequence: CDR1 GTSNPN, CDR2 SVGIG (reference sequence).